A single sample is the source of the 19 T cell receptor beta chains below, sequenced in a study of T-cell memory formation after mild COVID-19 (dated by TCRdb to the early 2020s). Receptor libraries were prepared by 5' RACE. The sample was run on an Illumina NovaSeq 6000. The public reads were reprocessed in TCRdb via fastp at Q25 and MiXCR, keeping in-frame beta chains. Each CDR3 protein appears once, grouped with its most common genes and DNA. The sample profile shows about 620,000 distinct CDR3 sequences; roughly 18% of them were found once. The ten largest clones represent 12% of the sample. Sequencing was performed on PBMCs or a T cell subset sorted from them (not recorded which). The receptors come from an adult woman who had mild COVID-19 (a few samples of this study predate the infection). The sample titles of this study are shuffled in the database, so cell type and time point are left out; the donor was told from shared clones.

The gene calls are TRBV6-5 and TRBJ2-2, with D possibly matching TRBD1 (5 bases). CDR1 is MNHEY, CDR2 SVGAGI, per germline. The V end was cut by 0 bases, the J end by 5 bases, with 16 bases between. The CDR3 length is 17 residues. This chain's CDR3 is CASSYSPTAAGTGELFF. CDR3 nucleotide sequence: TGTGCCAGCAGTTACTCCCCGACAGCAGCTGGGACCGGGGAGCTGTTTTTT.

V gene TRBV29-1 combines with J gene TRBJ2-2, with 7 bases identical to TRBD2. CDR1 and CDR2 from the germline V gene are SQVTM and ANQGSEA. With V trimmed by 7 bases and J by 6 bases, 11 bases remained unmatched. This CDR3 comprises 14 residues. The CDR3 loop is CSAEGGDGPGELFF. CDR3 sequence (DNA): TGCAGCGCCGAGGGAGGGGACGGTCCCGGGGAGCTGTTTTTT.

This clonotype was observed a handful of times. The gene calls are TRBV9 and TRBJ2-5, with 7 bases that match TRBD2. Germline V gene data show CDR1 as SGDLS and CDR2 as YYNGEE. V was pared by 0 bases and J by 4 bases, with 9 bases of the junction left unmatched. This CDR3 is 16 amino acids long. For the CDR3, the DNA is TGTGCCAGCAGCGTAGAGCCCTCCGCTAGCGGAGAGACCCAGTACTTC. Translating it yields CASSVEPSASGETQYF. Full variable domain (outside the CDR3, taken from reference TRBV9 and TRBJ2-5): DSGVTQTPKHLITATGQRVTLRCSPRSGDLSVYWYQQSLDQGLQFLIQYYNGEERAKGNILERFSAQQFPDLHSELNLSSLELGDSALYFCASSVEPSASGETQYFGPGTRLLVL.

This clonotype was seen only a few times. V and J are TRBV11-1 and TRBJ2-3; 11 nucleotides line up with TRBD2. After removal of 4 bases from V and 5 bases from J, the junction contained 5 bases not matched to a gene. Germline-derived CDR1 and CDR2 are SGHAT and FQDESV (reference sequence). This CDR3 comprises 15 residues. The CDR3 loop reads CASSSIAGGQDTQYF. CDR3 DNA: TGTGCCAGCAGCTCGATAGCGGGGGGGCAAGATACGCAGTATTTT.

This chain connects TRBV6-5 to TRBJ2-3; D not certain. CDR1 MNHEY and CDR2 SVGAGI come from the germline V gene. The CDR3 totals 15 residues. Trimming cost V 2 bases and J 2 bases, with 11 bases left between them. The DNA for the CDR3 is TGTGCCAGCAGTTACAAGCCCAGCGCCACAGATACGCAGTATTTT. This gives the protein CASSYKPSATDTQYF.

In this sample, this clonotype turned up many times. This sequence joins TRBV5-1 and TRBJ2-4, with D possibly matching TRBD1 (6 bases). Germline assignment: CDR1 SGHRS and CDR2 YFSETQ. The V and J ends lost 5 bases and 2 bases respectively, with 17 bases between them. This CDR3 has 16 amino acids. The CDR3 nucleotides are TGCGCCAGCAGAGATACAGGGACGGGGTCCAAAAACATTCAGTACTTC. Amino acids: CASRDTGTGSKNIQYF.

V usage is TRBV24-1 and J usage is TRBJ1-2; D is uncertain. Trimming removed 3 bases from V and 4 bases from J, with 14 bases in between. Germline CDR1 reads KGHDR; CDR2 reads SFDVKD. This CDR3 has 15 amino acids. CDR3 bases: TGTGCCACCAGTGATCCCCGCACAGTTCGCTATGGCTACACCTTC. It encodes CATSDPRTVRYGYTF.

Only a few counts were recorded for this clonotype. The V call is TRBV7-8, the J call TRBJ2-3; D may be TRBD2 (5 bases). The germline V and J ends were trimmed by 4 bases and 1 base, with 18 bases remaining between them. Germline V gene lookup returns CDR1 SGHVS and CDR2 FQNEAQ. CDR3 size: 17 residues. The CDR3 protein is CASSSHPTTPGTDTQYF. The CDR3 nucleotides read TGTGCCAGCAGCTCCCACCCGACTACGCCGGGCACAGATACGCAGTATTTT. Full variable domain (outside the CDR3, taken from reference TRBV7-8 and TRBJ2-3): GAGVSQSPRYKVAKRGQDVALRCDPISGHVSLFWYQQALGQGPEFLTYFQNEAQLDKSGLPSDRFFAERPEGSVSTLKIQRTQQEDSAVYLCASSSHPTTPGTDTQYFGPGTRLTVL.

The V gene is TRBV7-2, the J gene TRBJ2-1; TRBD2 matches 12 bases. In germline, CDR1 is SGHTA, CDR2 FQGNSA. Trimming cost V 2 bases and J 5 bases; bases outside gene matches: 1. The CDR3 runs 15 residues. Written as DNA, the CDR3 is TGTGCCAGCAGCTTAACTAGCGGGAGGCACAATGAGCAGTTCTTC. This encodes CASSLTSGRHNEQFF.

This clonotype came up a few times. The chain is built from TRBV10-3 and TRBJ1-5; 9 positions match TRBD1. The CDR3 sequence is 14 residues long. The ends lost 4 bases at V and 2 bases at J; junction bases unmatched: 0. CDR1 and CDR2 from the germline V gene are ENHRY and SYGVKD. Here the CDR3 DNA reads TGTGCCATCAGTGGGACAGGGGGCAATCAGCCCCAGCATTTT. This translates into CAISGTGGNQPQHF.

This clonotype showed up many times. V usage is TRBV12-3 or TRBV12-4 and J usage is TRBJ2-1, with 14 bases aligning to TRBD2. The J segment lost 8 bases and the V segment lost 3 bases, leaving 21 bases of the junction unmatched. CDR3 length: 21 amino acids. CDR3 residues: CASSFLLGPPGTSGSGDEQFF. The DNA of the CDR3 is TGTGCCAGCAGTTTCTTACTGGGTCCGCCTGGGACTAGCGGGAGCGGGGATGAGCAGTTCTTC.

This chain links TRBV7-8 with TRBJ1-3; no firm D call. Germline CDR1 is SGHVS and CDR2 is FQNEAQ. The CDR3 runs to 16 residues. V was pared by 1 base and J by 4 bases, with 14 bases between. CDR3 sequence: CASSLVGWGGGNTIYF. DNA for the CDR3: TGTGCCAGCAGCTTAGTCGGATGGGGAGGCGGAAACACCATATATTTT.

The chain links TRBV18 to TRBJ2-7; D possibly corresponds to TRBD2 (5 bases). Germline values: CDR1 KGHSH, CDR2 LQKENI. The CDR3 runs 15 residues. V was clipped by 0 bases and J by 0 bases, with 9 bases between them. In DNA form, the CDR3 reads TGTGCCAGCTCACCACCGGCGGGCAGCTCCTACGAGCAGTACTTC. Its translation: CASSPPAGSSYEQYF.

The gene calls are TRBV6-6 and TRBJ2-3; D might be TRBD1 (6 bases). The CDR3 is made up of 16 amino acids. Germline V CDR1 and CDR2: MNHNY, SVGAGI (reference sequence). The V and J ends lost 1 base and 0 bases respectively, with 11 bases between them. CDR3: CASSYWTDPSTDTQYF. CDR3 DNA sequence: TGTGCCAGCAGTTACTGGACAGACCCTAGCACAGATACGCAGTATTTT.

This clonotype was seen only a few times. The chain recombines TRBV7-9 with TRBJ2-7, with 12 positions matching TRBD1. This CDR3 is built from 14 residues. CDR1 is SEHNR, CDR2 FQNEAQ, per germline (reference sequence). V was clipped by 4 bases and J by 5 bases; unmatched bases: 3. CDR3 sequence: CASSSGTGGDEQYF. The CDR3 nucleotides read TGTGCCAGCAGCTCCGGGACAGGGGGCGACGAGCAGTACTTC. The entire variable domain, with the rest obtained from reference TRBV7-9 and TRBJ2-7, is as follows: DTGVSQNPRHKITKRGQNVTFRCDPISEHNRLYWYRQTLGQGPEFLTYFQNEAQLEKSRLLSDRFSAERPKGSFSTLEIQRTEQGDSAMYLCASSSGTGGDEQYFGPGTRLTVT.

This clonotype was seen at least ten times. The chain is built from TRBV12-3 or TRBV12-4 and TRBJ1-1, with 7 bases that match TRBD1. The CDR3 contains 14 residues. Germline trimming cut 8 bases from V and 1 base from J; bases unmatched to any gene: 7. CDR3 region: CASRWGQQNTEAFF. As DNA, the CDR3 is TGTGCCAGCCGTTGGGGACAGCAGAACACTGAAGCTTTCTTT.

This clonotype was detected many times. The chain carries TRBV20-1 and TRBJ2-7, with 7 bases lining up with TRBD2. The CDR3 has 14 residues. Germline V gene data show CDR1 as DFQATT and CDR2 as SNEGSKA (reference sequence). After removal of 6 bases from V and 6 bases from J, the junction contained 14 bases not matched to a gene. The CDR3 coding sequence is TGCAGTGCAACCCCGGGGGGTGGGGTACGCGAGCAGTACTTC. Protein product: CSATPGGGVREQYF.

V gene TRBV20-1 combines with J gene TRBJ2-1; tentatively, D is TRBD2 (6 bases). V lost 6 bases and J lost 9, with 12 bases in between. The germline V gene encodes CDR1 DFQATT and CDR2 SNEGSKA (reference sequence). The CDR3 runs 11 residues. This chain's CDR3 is CSAISGGEQFF. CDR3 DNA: TGCAGTGCAATTAGCGGCGGTGAGCAGTTCTTC.

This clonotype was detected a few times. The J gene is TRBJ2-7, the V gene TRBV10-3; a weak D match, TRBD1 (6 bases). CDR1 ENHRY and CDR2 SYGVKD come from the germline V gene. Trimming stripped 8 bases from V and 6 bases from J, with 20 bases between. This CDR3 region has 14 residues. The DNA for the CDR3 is TGTGCCATCGGCGCGTTGCAGGGGAAAGGCGAGCAGTACTTC. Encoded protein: CAIGALQGKGEQYF.